This T cell receptor beta chain was recorded in a study of cytomegalovirus exposure and HLA in healthy donors. Sequenced by immunoSEQ multiplex PCR; TCRdb stores in-frame clones only, minus some. This sample carries approximately 65,000 clones, roughly 93% of them seen once, and the ten largest clones take approximately 0.93%. A note on this clone: Its specificity is unknown.

Separate from the roughly 700-subject first cohort, the roughly 110-subject validation cohort was the one that the donors belonged to. Study-wide results and limits: In a later analysis, first-cohort TCR clusters were found to tend to co-occur in the approximately 120 validation repertoires.

This TCR derives from a woman in her late teens or twenties in good health and CMV-seronegative. Sequencing used PBMCs.

In nucleotides, the CDR3 is TGTGCCAGCAGTTTAGGGCGGGGGGACTACAATGAGCAGTTCTTC. Its protein is CASSLGRGDYNEQFF. This chain links TRBV27 with TRBJ2-1, with 8 bases lining up with TRBD2. CDR3 length: 15 residues. Germline-derived CDR1 and CDR2 are MNHEY and SMNVEV (reference sequence). V trimming: 2 bases; J trimming: 3 bases; junction bases outside the gene matches: 3.